The 20 T cell receptor beta chains presented below share a single source sample, sequenced in a study of T cell repertoires in aging, cancer and after chemotherapy. Multiplex touch-down PCR with TRB-A/B primers amplified rearranged V-D-J TRB sequences. MiXCR was run by TCRdb on the multiplex PCR reads, yielding one entry per CDR3 protein. The sample lists approximately 20,000 distinct CDR3 sequences, roughly 37% occurring once. Amplification of TCR beta used genomic DNA extracted from peripheral blood. Sequencing used blood. These receptors were collected from a human donor with a solid tumor.

The gene calls are TRBV12-3 or TRBV12-4 and TRBJ2-1; 7 nucleotides agree with TRBD1. This CDR3 is built from 14 residues. With 6 bases clipped from V and 7 bases from J, the junction kept 9 bases outside the gene matches. CDR3 loop: CASRAGTARNEQFF. The CDR3 DNA reads as TGTGCCAGCAGGGCCGGGACAGCAAGGAATGAGCAGTTCTTC.

This clonotype was observed a few times. CDR3 bases: TGTGCCAGCAGCCCCGAAACGGGGATCCAAGAGACCCAGTACTTC. Translation: CASSPETGIQETQYF. The chain couples TRBV5-6 to TRBJ2-5; possible D gene TRBD2, 5 bases. V was pared by 4 bases and J by 1 base, with 14 bases between. Per germline, CDR1 SGHDT and CDR2 YYEEEE. The CDR3 runs 15 residues.

A few counts support this clonotype. The V and J genes are TRBV6-2 or TRBV6-3 and TRBJ2-3; unclear D gene. V was shortened by 2 bases and J by 2 bases, with 17 bases between the two germline ends. This CDR3 comprises 17 residues. Germline CDR1 MNHEY, CDR2 SVGEGT. The CDR3 protein is CASSYTSLRTYTDTQYF. The CDR3 nucleotides read TGTGCCAGCAGTTACACCTCACTCAGAACTTACACAGATACGCAGTATTTT.

There are a few counts of this clonotype. J is TRBJ1-1 and V is TRBV6-1, with D possibly matching TRBD1 (6 bases). V shed 6 bases and J shed 7 bases, with 12 bases lying between them. Germline CDR1 reads MNHNS; CDR2 reads SASEGT. The CDR3 has 12 amino acids. The DNA for the CDR3 is TGTGCCAGCAGAGGGGGTGACAGTGAAGCTTTCTTT. This codes for CASRGGDSEAFF.

A few counts support this clonotype. The chain is built from TRBV30 and TRBJ2-6, with D possibly matching TRBD2 (5 bases). Per germline, CDR1 GTSNPN and CDR2 SVGIG (reference sequence). CDR3 length: 17 residues. V lost 0 bases, J lost 2 bases, and 14 bases lay in between. The CDR3 region is CAWSVQRDQTGANVLTF. The CDR3 DNA reads as TGTGCCTGGAGTGTTCAGAGGGATCAGACTGGGGCCAACGTCCTGACTTTC.

This sequence joins TRBV2 and TRBJ1-6, with 8 bases identical to TRBD1. V shed 2 bases and J 7 bases; nucleotides not matched to a gene: 7. The CDR3 covers 16 residues. Germline values: CDR1 SNHLY, CDR2 FYNNEI. CDR3 nucleotide sequence: TGTGCCAGCAGTGAAATTGGAGACAGGGGCAATTCACCCCTCCACTTT. Its translation: CASSEIGDRGNSPLHF.

There are a few counts of this clonotype. The chain has TRBV13 and TRBJ1-2; possible D gene TRBD1, 5 bases. Trimming shortened V by 0 bases and J by 0 bases, and 8 bases separated the two germline ends. The CDR3 is made up of 15 amino acids. Germline values: CDR1 PRHDT, CDR2 FYEKMQ (reference sequence). The DNA of the CDR3 is TGTGCCAGCAGCTTAGGGGACAACACTAACTATGGCTACACCTTC. Its protein is CASSLGDNTNYGYTF.

V and J are TRBV6-2 or TRBV6-3 and TRBJ2-3; perhaps TRBD2 as D (5 bases). CDR1 MNHEY and CDR2 SVGEGT come from the germline V gene. V dropped 2 bases and J dropped 1 base, with 10 bases sitting between them. This CDR3 is built from 15 residues. CDR3 loop: CASSYGLARTDTQYF. The CDR3 DNA follows: TGTGCCAGCAGTTACGGTCTAGCCCGCACAGATACGCAGTATTTT.

V and J are TRBV19 and TRBJ1-6; D uncertain. This CDR3 is built from 14 residues. The ends were cut back, 5 bases at V and 1 base at J, with 6 bases in the middle. Germline assignment: CDR1 LNHDA and CDR2 SQIVND (reference sequence). The CDR3 bases are TGTGCCAGTAGTGGAAGTTCCTATAATTCACCCCTCCACTTT. Amino acid sequence: CASSGSSYNSPLHF.

Notes on this clonotype: One base away lies a much larger clone, so this may be a sequencing read error. The chain employs TRBV29-1 and TRBJ2-5, with 16 positions matching TRBD2. Germline V lookup: CDR1 SQVTM, CDR2 ANQGSEA. The CDR3 sequence is 14 residues long. V shed 6 bases, J shed 11 bases, and the junction held 9 bases outside the gene matches. The CDR3 here is CSVGTSGGAGEQYF. DNA for the CDR3: TGCAGCGTGGGGACTAGCGGGGGGGCCGGTGAGCAGTACTTC. The whole variable domain, filled in from reference TRBV29-1 and TRBJ2-5, reads SAVISQKPSRDICQRGTSLTIQCQVDSQVTMMFWYRQQPGQSLTLIATANQGSEATYESGFVIDKFPISRPNLTFSTLTVSNMSPEDSSIYLCSVGTSGGAGEQYFGPGTRLLVL.

The chain is built from TRBV28 and TRBJ1-3; D gene uncertain. The CDR3 is 15 residues long. With 5 bases removed from V and 0 bases from J, the gap between germline ends came to 11 bases. Germline V CDR1 and CDR2: MDHEN, SYDVKM. The CDR3 DNA reads TGTGCCAGCAGTCTTACAGCCCCCTCTGGAAACACCATATATTTT. It translates to CASSLTAPSGNTIYF.

By its share, this clonotype is medium-sized. The chain recombines TRBV29-1 with TRBJ2-3, with 9 bases matching TRBD2. V shed 6 bases, J shed 0 bases, and the junction held 13 bases outside the gene matches. The CDR3 consists of 17 residues. Germline values: CDR1 SQVTM, CDR2 ANQGSEA. CDR3 nucleotide sequence: TGCAGCGTCCAGAGGCTAGCGGGAAGAGGTAGCACAGATACGCAGTATTTT. Translation gives CSVQRLAGRGSTDTQYF.

This clonotype was detected a few times. The chain combines TRBV6-5 with TRBJ2-3; D is ambiguous. The germline V gene has CDR1 MNHEY and CDR2 SVGAGI. V was shortened by 6 bases and J by 2 bases, with 15 bases between the two germline ends. This CDR3 has 15 amino acids. The DNA of the CDR3 is TGTGCCAGCAGCCCAGGAGTCCTGTCCACAGATACGCAGTATTTT. Amino acid sequence: CASSPGVLSTDTQYF.

This clonotype was seen a few times. This sequence joins TRBV12-3 or TRBV12-4 and TRBJ2-3, with 8 bases lining up with TRBD2. The CDR3 contains 15 residues. V was pared by 5 bases and J by 4 bases, with 8 bases of the junction left unmatched. In nucleotides, the CDR3 is TGTGCCAGCAGTCAGCGGGAGTGGGAGTCAGATACGCAGTATTTT. It translates to CASSQREWESDTQYF.

This clonotype showed up just a few times. The J gene is TRBJ1-2, the V gene TRBV5-4; D is perhaps TRBD1 (6 bases). The length of the CDR3 is 16 residues. Germline CDR1 SGHNT, CDR2 YYREEE (reference sequence). V was trimmed by 4 bases and J by 4 bases, leaving 20 bases between them. The chain's CDR3 is CASSGARGGESYGYTF. DNA of the CDR3: TGTGCCAGCAGCGGGGCCCGTGGGGGCGAGAGCTATGGCTACACCTTC.

The chain carries TRBV24-1 and TRBJ2-1; D remains ambiguous. Looked up from germline, CDR1 is KGHDR and CDR2 is SFDVKD. V gave up 12 bases and J gave up 0 bases, with 17 bases separating them. The length of the CDR3 is 15 residues. CDR3 amino acids: CASSKARSSYNEQFF. The CDR3 DNA reads TGTGCCTCAAGTAAGGCGCGAAGCTCCTACAATGAGCAGTTCTTC.

The chain's CDR3 is CASSPVGEGSPLHF. DNA of the CDR3: TGTGCCAGCAGTCCCGTGGGGGAAGGCTCACCCCTCCACTTT. The V gene is TRBV6-5, the J gene TRBJ1-6; D perhaps matches TRBD1 (5 bases). The CDR3 has 14 residues. Germline lookup yields CDR1 MNHEY and CDR2 SVGAGI. V was shortened by 5 bases and J by 10 bases, with 15 bases between the two germline ends.

This chain uses TRBV13 with TRBJ2-7, with D unresolved. V dropped 5 bases and J dropped 0 bases, with 11 bases sitting between them. The CDR3 sequence is 14 residues long. Germline values: CDR1 PRHDT, CDR2 FYEKMQ (reference sequence). The CDR3 bases are TGTGCCAGCAGCCTTCAGCGTAGCTCCTACGAGCAGTACTTC. It specifies CASSLQRSSYEQYF.

Only a few counts were recorded for this clonotype. The chain is built from TRBV30 and TRBJ1-1; D gene uncertain. V was pared by 0 bases and J by 11 bases, with 13 bases between. The CDR3 is 12 residues long. Germline CDR1 reads GTSNPN; CDR2 reads SVGIG (reference sequence). In DNA form, the CDR3 reads TGTGCCTGGAGTGTAGGAGGAGGGCCCGCTTTCTTT. It translates to CAWSVGGGPAFF. The complete variable domain, with remaining parts taken from reference TRBV30 and TRBJ1-1, reads SQTIHQWPATLVQPVGSPLSLECTVEGTSNPNLYWYRQAAGRGLQLLFYSVGIGQISSEVPQNLSASRPQDRQFILSSKKLLLSDSGFYLCAWSVGGGPAFFGQGTRLTVV.

This clonotype was seen just once. The chain carries TRBV6-1 and TRBJ2-5; no clear D gene. CDR1 and CDR2 (germline): MNHNS, SASEGT. The V end lost 0 bases, the J end lost 5 bases, and 10 bases lay between the germline ends. This CDR3 region has 14 residues. The chain's CDR3 is CASSEAPGRETQYF. CDR3 DNA: TGTGCCAGCAGTGAAGCGCCGGGTAGGGAGACCCAGTACTTC.